This T cell receptor beta chain was obtained from a study of cytomegalovirus exposure and HLA in healthy donors. Study overall: There were 85 million or so unique TCRs (from HLA-typed donors) in an early data release. Findings of the study overall: Apart from CMV serostatus, no immune exposure information was available. Later analysis demonstrated an association between a missense DCLRE1C variant and TCR beta V- and J-gene trimming. A reported reduction in N-insertions relative to the roughly 670-donor mean was seen in an Asian-associated ancestry cluster in a later analysis.

The PCR ran on 60 Vbeta and 13 Jbeta primers. The protocol was immunoSEQ multiplex PCR, while the TCRdb copy is restricted to in-frame clones and leaves out a portion. The top ten clones hold roughly 2.3% of a sample with roughly 150,000 clones, around 83% of them seen once. The CDR3 is made up of 17 amino acids. Looked up from germline, CDR1 is SGDLS and CDR2 is YYNGEE. V was trimmed by 2 bases and J by 6 bases, leaving 21 bases between them. For this clone: Its antigen is as yet unknown.

The receptor was isolated from a woman between 18 and 30 years old in good health and CMV-seronegative. The source material was PBMCs. The chain is built from TRBV9 and TRBJ2-1; perhaps TRBD2 as D (6 bases). CDR3 sequence: CASSVRGDPHSTNEQFF. As DNA, the CDR3 is TGTGCCAGCAGCGTCCGCGGGGACCCACATTCGACCAATGAGCAGTTCTTC.